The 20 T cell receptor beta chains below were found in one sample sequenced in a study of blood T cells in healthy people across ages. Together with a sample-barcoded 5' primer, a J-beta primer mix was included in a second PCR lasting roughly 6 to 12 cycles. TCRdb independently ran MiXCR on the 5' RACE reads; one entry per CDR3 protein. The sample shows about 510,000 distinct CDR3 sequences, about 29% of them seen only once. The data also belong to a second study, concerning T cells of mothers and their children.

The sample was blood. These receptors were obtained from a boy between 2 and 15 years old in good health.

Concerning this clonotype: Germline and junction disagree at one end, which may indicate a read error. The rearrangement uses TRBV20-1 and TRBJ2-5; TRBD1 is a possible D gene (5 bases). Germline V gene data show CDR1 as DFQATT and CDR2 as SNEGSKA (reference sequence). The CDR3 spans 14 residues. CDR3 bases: TGCAGTGCTAGAGCAGGAAGCAGGGCCAATGAGCAGCTCTTC. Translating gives CSARAGSRANEQLF.

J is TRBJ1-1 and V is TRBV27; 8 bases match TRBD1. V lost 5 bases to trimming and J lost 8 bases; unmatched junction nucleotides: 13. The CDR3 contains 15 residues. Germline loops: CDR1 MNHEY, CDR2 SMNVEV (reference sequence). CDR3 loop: CASSPSDGQGQEAFF. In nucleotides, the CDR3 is TGTGCCAGCAGTCCCTCCGACGGACAGGGCCAAGAAGCTTTCTTT.

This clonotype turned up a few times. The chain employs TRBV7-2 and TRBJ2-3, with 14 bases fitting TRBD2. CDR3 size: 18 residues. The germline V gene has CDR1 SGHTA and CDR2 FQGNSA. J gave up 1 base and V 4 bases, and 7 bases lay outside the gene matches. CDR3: CASSSFPGLAGGTDTQYF. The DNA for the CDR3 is TGTGCCAGCAGCTCGTTCCCGGGACTAGCGGGGGGCACAGATACGCAGTATTTT.

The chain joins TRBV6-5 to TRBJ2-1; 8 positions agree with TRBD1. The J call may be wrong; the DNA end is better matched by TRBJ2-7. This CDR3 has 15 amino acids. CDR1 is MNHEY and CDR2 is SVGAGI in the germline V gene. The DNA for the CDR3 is TGTGCCAGCAGCAGGGGGGACAGGTGGACCTACGAGCAGTACTTC. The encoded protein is CASSRGDRWTYEQYF.

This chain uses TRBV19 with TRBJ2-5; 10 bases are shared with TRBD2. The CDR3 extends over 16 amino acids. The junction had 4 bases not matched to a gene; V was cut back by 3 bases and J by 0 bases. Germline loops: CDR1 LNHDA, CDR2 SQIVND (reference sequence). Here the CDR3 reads CASSIGLAVDQETQYF. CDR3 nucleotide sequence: TGTGCCAGTAGTATCGGACTAGCGGTAGACCAAGAGACCCAGTACTTC. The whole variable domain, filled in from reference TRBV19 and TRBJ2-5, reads DGGITQSPKYLFRKEGQNVTLSCEQNLNHDAMYWYRQDPGQGLRLIYYSQIVNDFQKGDIAEGYSVSREKKESFPLTVTSAQKNPTAFYLCASSIGLAVDQETQYFGPGTRLLVL.

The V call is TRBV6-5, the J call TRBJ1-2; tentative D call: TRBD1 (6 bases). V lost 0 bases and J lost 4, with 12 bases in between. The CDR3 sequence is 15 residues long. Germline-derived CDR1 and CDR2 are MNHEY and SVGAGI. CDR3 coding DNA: TGTGCCAGCAGTTACTCGCGGGGGGCTTTCTATGGCTACACCTTC. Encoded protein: CASSYSRGAFYGYTF.

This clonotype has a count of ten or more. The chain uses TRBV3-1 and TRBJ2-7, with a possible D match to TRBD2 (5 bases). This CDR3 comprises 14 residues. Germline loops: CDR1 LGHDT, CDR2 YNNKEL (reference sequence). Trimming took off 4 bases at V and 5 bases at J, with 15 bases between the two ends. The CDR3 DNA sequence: TGTGCCAGCAGCCTCCCCGGGCGGGTGAACGAGCAGTACTTC. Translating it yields CASSLPGRVNEQYF.

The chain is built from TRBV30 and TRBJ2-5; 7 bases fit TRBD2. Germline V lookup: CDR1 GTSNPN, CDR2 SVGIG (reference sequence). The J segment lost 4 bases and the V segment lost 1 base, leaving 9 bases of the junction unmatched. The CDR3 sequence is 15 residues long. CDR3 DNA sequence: TGTGCCTGGAGTGCGCAACTAGCGCGAGGAGAGACCCAGTACTTC. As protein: CAWSAQLARGETQYF.

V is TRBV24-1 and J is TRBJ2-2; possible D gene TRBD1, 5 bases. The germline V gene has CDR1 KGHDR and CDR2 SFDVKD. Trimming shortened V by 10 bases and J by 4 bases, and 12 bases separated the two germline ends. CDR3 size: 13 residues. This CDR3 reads CATGAGLTGELFF. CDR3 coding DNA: TGTGCCACAGGGGCAGGCCTCACCGGGGAGCTGTTTTTT.

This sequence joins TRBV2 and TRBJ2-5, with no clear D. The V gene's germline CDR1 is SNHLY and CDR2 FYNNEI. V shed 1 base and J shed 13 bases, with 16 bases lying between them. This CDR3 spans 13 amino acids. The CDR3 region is CASSEGQTYELYF. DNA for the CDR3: TGTGCCAGCAGTGAAGGGCAGACCTACGAGCTGTACTTC.

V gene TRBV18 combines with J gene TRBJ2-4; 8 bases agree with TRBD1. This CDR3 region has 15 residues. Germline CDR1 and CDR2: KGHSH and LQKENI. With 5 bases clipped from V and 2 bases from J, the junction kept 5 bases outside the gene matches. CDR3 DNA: TGTGCCAGCTCAACGGACAGGGACTCCAAAAACATTCAGTACTTC. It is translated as CASSTDRDSKNIQYF.

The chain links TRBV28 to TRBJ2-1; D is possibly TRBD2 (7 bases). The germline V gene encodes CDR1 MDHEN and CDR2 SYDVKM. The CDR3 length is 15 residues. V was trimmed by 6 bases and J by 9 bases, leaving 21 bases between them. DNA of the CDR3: TGTGCCAGCAGGGGATACGAAGGGGGGGAGGGTGAGCAGTTCTTC. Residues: CASRGYEGGEGEQFF.

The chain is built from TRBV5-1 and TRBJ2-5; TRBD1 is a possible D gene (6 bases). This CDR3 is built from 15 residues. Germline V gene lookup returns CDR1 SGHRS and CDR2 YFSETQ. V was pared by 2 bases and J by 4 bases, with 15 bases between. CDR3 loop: CASSFSDRRGETQYF. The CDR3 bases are TGCGCCAGCAGCTTCTCGGACAGAAGGGGAGAGACCCAGTACTTC.

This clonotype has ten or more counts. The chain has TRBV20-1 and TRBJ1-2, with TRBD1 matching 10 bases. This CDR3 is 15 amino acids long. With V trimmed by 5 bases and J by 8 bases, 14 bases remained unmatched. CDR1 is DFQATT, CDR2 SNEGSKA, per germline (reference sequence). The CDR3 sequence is CSAPRPGTGEEGYTF. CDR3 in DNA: TGCAGTGCTCCGAGGCCCGGGACAGGGGAAGAAGGCTACACCTTC.

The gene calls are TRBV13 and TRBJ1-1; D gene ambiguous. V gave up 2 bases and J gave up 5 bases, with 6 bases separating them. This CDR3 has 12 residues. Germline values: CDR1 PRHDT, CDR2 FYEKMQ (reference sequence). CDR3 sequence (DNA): TGTGCCAGCAGCTTAACGGAAACTGAAGCTTTCTTT. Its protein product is CASSLTETEAFF.

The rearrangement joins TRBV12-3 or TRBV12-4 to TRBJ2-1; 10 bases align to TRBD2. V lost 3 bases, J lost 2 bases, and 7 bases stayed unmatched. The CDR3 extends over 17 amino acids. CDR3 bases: TGTGCCAGCAGTTTGAGGGTTAGCGGGGGGCCCTACAATGAGCAGTTCTTC. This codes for CASSLRVSGGPYNEQFF.

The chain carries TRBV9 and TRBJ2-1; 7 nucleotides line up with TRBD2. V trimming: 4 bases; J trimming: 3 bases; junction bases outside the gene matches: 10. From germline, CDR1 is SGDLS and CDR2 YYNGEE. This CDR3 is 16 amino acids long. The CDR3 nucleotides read TGTGCCAGCAGCCCGAGAGGCGGGGGTGACTACAATGAGCAGTTCTTC. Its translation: CASSPRGGGDYNEQFF.

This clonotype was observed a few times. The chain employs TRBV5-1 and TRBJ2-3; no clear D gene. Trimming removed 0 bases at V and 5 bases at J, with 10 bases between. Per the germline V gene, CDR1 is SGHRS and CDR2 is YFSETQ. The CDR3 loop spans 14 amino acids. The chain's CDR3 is CASSLARLQDTQYF. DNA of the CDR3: TGCGCCAGCAGCTTGGCTAGGCTACAAGATACGCAGTATTTT.

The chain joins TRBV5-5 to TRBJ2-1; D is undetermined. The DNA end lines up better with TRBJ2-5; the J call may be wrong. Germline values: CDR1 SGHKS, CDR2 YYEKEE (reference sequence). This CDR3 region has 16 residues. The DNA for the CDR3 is TGTGCCAGCAGCTTGGCGGTGGTAGCAACTCAAGAGACCCAGTACTTC. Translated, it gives CASSLAVVATQETQYF.

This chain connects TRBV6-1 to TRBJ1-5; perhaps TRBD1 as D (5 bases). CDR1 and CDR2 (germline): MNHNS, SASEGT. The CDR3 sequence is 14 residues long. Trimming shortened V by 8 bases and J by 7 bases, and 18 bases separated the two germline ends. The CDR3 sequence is CASSDTGRQQPQHF. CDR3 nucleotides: TGTGCCAGCTCCGACACAGGAAGACAACAGCCCCAGCATTTT.